This is a list of T cell receptor beta chains from one sample in a study of blood T cell repertoires in COVID-19. Using immunoSEQ multiplex PCR, the repertoire was profiled, and TCRdb retains in-frame clones only, with some absent. This sample carries 30,000 or so clones, around four fifths of them seen once, and the ten largest clones take 3% to 4%. Sequenced material: peripheral blood. All receptors come from a middle-aged man with acute or convalescent COVID-19. CDR3s include the opening cysteine and the closing phenylalanine or tryptophan. The order of the fields is J gene, D gene, clone size, V gene, CDR3 DNA, CDR3 protein. The D gene is left open where the match is weak. A clone size is listed for some rows: how often the clone was seen (once, few, many), or a class if it is expanded.

>TRBJ2-6|TRBD1|once|TRBV7-9
TGTGCCAGCAGCTTAGACAGGGGGCGCAAGTCCGGGGCCAACGTCCTGACTTTC
CASSLDRGRKSGANVLTF
>TRBJ1-5|NA|NA|TRBV6-5
TGTGCCAGCATCGTTCGGGGACTCTACAATCAGCCCCAGCATTTT
CASIVRGLYNQPQHF
>TRBJ1-1|NA|NA|TRBV7-6
TGTGCCAGCAGCCGCAACAGGGACACTGAAGCTTTCTTT
CASSRNRDTEAFF
>TRBJ2-7|NA|NA|TRBV29-1
TGCAGCGTTGGGTCGCCTCTATCCTACGAGCAGTACTTC
CSVGSPLSYEQYF
>TRBJ1-2|TRBD1|NA|TRBV7-8
TGTGCCAGCACCAAGGGGGCGAACTATGGCTACACCTTC
CASTKGANYGYTF
>TRBJ1-5|TRBD1|NA|TRBV7-9
TGTGCCAGCAGCTTAGTAACAGGGGAGAGCAATCAGCCCCAGCATTTT
CASSLVTGESNQPQHF
>TRBJ2-3|TRBD1|NA|TRBV6-6
TGTGCCAGCAGCCGGGACAGGGTGCCAGATACGCAGTATTTT
CASSRDRVPDTQYF
>TRBJ2-5|TRBD1|NA|TRBV7-9
TGTGCCAGCAGCCCCAGGGGGCGCGGGTTGTCAGGGGAGACCCAGTACTTC
CASSPRGRGLSGETQYF
>TRBJ2-3|TRBD2|NA|TRBV9
TGTGCCAGCAGCGTAGATATTCTAGCGGGGGGGCTAATAGATACGCAGTATTTT
CASSVDILAGGLIDTQYF
>TRBJ1-1|NA|NA|TRBV4-1
TGCGCCAGCAGCCAAGAATGGGCAACGGTGAACACTGAAGCTTTCTTT
CASSQEWATVNTEAFF
>TRBJ2-7|NA|NA|TRBV24-1
TGTGCCACCAGTAAGGGGGTGCACGAGCAGTACTTC
CATSKGVHEQYF
>TRBJ2-5|TRBD2|NA|TRBV5-6
TGTGCCAGCAGCTTAAGAGCGTTGGGAGGGGAGACCCAGTACTTC
CASSLRALGGETQYF
>TRBJ1-5|NA|NA|TRBV11-1
TGTGCCAGCAGCCCAGGGGTAAATCAGCCCCAGCATTTT
CASSPGVNQPQHF
>TRBJ1-2|NA|NA|TRBV19
TGTGCCAGTAGTACGGGTATCGAACTTTATGGCTACACCTTC
CASSTGIELYGYTF
>TRBJ2-3|TRBD1|NA|TRBV5-1
TGCGCCAGCAGTTCGACAGGGGGCGATACGCAGTATTTT
CASSSTGGDTQYF
>TRBJ2-1|NA|NA|TRBV11-2
TGTGCCAGCAGCTTAGAGTCATGGGCAGGACAAGGTGAGCAGTTCTTC
CASSLESWAGQGEQFF
>TRBJ1-4|TRBD1|NA|TRBV3-1/TRBV3-2
TGTGCCAGCAGCCACGCACAGGGGGACAATGAAAAACTGTTTTTT
CASSHAQGDNEKLFF
>TRBJ1-2|NA|NA|TRBV5-1
TGCGCCAGCAGCTTGGCAGGGCAGTCCCAGGGAGGCTACACCTTC
CASSLAGQSQGGYTF
>TRBJ2-7|TRBD2|once|TRBV2
TGTGCCAGCAAGTTACTAGCGGGGGGGAAGGGCGAGCAGTACTTC
CASKLLAGGKGEQYF
>TRBJ1-6|NA|NA|TRBV27
TGTGCCAGCAGTGCCAGGGAAAATTCACCCCTCCACTTT
CASSARENSPLHF
>TRBJ1-2|TRBD1|NA|TRBV7-9
TGTGCCAGCAGCTACGACAGGGGGGGAGGCTACACCTTC
CASSYDRGGGYTF
>TRBJ2-7|TRBD1|NA|TRBV6-6
TGTGCCAGCAGTTTGGACAGGGAGCCCTTCTCCTACGAGCAGTACTTC
CASSLDREPFSYEQYF
>TRBJ1-3|TRBD1|NA|TRBV5-1
TGCGCCAGCAGCCAGGGACAGGCGATTGGAAACACCATATATTTT
CASSQGQAIGNTIYF
>TRBJ1-4|NA|NA|TRBV4-2
TGTGCCAGCAGCCAAGCCCGAAGAGGTGAAAAACTGTTTTTT
CASSQARRGEKLFF